This passage covers 19 T cell receptor beta chains from one sample sequenced in a study of OX40 agonist ivuxolimab in advanced cancers. Library generation was performed with the immunoSEQ multiplex PCR assay. The immuneACCESS repertoire file appears here via TCRdb, limited to in-frame rearrangements. These files lack a portion of the clones; in checked studies, under half of the deficit traces to unresolved V genes, and the cause of the others is not known. This sample lists around 68,000 clones; about 90% were detected once. The ten most abundant clones make up about 0.31% of the sample. Specimen: CD4+ or CD8+ T cells sorted from blood, collected in a trial of the OX40 agonist ivuxolimab. The origin of the receptors is an adult with an advanced solid tumor such as melanoma, head and neck, liver or kidney cancer.

This rearrangement joins TRBV11-3 to TRBJ1-5; possibly TRBD1 for D (5 bases). Trimming cost V 5 bases and J 2 bases, with 13 bases left between them. The CDR3 has 15 residues. Germline V gives CDR1 SGHNT, CDR2 YENEEA. CDR3 sequence: CASSPQDSGNQPQHF. DNA of the CDR3: TGTGCCAGCAGCCCACAGGACTCGGGCAATCAGCCCCAGCATTTT.

The chain joins TRBV7-3 to TRBJ2-1; 11 positions match TRBD2. Looked up from germline, CDR1 is SGHTA and CDR2 is FQGTGA. With 0 bases clipped from V and 7 bases from J, the junction kept 11 bases outside the gene matches. The CDR3 covers 18 residues. CDR3 DNA sequence: TGTGCCAGCAGCTTAACGTCGGCTAGCGGGAGGAGCTTGAATGAGCAGTTCTTC. This encodes CASSLTSASGRSLNEQFF.

The CDR3 protein is CASSKEGRRQGAFLINEKLFF. The CDR3 coding sequence is TGTGCCAGCAGCAAAGAAGGGCGGAGACAGGGGGCTTTTCTCATAAATGAAAAACTGTTTTTT. This chain uses TRBV21-1 with TRBJ1-4; TRBD1 is the table's D call and was not checked against the DNA. TRBV21-1 has pseudogene status. CDR3 size: 21 residues.

The chain is built from TRBV5-1 and TRBJ2-3, with unresolved D. CDR1 and CDR2 from the germline V gene are SGHRS and YFSETQ. The CDR3 covers 15 residues. The V end lost 1 base, the J end lost 1 base, and 10 bases lay between the germline ends. The CDR3, as DNA: TGCGCCAGCAGCTTGCGGCAATGGGGCACAGATACGCAGTATTTT. Its protein is CASSLRQWGTDTQYF.

This clone was observed a single time. The chain combines TRBV23-1 with TRBJ1-2, with 8 bases aligning to TRBD1. TRBV23-1 is an open reading frame, and its role is uncertain. The trim removed 5 bases at V and 4 bases at J, leaving 18 bases unmatched. The CDR3 runs to 18 residues. Written as DNA, the CDR3 is TGCGCCAGCAGTTCACGAACTACCACAGGGGGAGGCCCCTATGGCTACACCTTC. This encodes CASSSRTTTGGGPYGYTF.

This clone was seen only once. The chain has TRBV19 and TRBJ2-3; D may correspond to TRBD1 or TRBD2 (5 bases each). Germline CDR1 reads LNHDA; CDR2 reads SQIVND (reference sequence). CDR3 length: 14 residues. The V and J ends lost 6 bases and 3 bases respectively, with 13 bases between them. The CDR3 DNA is TGTGCCAGTAGACGAGGGACGGTAACAGATACGCAGTATTTT. This gives the protein CASRRGTVTDTQYF.

This clone was found many times. V and J are TRBV19 and TRBJ1-5; possibly TRBD1 for D (6 bases). With 4 bases removed from V and 5 bases from J, the gap between germline ends came to 9 bases. The CDR3 runs to 13 residues. From germline, CDR1 is LNHDA and CDR2 SQIVND (reference sequence). The CDR3 loop reads CASSSYRDQPQHF. The CDR3 bases are TGTGCCAGTAGTAGTTACAGGGATCAGCCCCAGCATTTT.

Here the CDR3 reads CASSVRQETQYF. CDR3 in DNA: TGTGCCAGCAGTGTGCGCCAAGAGACCCAGTACTTC. The chain links TRBV2 to TRBJ2-5; D uncertain. V dropped 4 bases and J dropped 1 base, with 4 bases sitting between them. Germline V CDR1 and CDR2: SNHLY, FYNNEI. The CDR3 has 12 amino acids.

V and J are TRBV5-1 and TRBJ2-5, with a weak D call TRBD1 (6 bases). Trimming shortened V by 2 bases and J by 5 bases, and 22 bases separated the two germline ends. CDR1 SGHRS and CDR2 YFSETQ come from the germline V gene. This CDR3 is built from 17 residues. CDR3 in amino acids: CASSLDQGLGSGETQYF. In DNA, the CDR3 is TGCGCCAGCAGCTTAGACCAGGGGCTCGGAAGTGGGGAGACCCAGTACTTC.

The chain employs TRBV6-1 and TRBJ1-2; TRBD1 is a possible D gene (5 bases). The V gene's germline CDR1 is MNHNS and CDR2 SASEGT. The CDR3 runs to 16 residues. The V end was cut by 3 bases, the J end by 4 bases, with 18 bases between. The DNA of the CDR3 is TGTGCCAGCAGTGACCCACCAGGGATTTTCGGCTATGGCTACACCTTC. It yields the protein CASSDPPGIFGYGYTF.

The chain employs TRBV28 and TRBJ2-2; the D call may be TRBD1 or TRBD2 (6 bases each). V was cut by 3 bases and J by 5 bases, with 10 bases left in between. This CDR3 comprises 14 residues. Germline V CDR1 and CDR2: MDHEN, SYDVKM. CDR3 sequence: CASSFGGRTGELFF. In DNA form, the CDR3 reads TGTGCCAGCAGTTTCGGGGGCCGGACCGGGGAGCTGTTTTTT.

This clone was observed a single time. The chain couples TRBV19 to TRBJ1-5; no clear D gene. This CDR3 contains 17 residues. The V and J ends lost 1 base and 7 bases respectively, with 20 bases between them. CDR1 and CDR2 (germline): LNHDA, SQIVND (reference sequence). CDR3 DNA sequence: TGTGCCAGTAGTATAGGGGGATACCAGGCGGTTTACCAGCCCCAGCATTTT. It specifies CASSIGGYQAVYQPQHF.

The V and J genes are TRBV2 and TRBJ1-6; 10 bases are a match to TRBD1. The V and J ends lost 5 bases and 14 bases, in that order; junction bases with no gene match: 9. CDR1 is SNHLY, CDR2 FYNNEI, per germline. This CDR3 has 14 amino acids. The DNA for the CDR3 is TGTGCCAGCAGTACCGGGACAGGGGCTCTTTCCCTCCACTTT. This translates into CASSTGTGALSLHF.

This rearrangement joins TRBV19 to TRBJ1-4; the D is unclear. The CDR3 covers 16 residues. From germline, CDR1 is LNHDA and CDR2 SQIVND (reference sequence). The germline V and J ends were trimmed by 3 bases and 0 bases, with 11 bases remaining between them. The CDR3 DNA reads TGTGCCAGTAGTATGACACCCATCGCAACTAATGAAAAACTGTTTTTT. This sequence encodes CASSMTPIATNEKLFF.

This clone was found a few times. V and J are TRBV28 and TRBJ1-1; 7 bases line up with TRBD1. The CDR3 runs to 15 residues. V shed 4 bases, J shed 5 bases, and the junction held 10 bases outside the gene matches. Germline-derived CDR1 and CDR2 are MDHEN and SYDVKM. The CDR3 loop is CASSSYRGGGTEAFF. In DNA form, the CDR3 reads TGTGCCAGCAGTTCATACAGGGGAGGAGGAACTGAAGCTTTCTTT.

The rearrangement links TRBV2 to TRBJ1-2; 7 positions agree with TRBD1. Trimming took 8 bases from V and 6 from J; bases not matched to a gene: 9. This CDR3 is built from 13 residues. Germline CDR1 reads SNHLY; CDR2 reads FYNNEI. This CDR3 is CASWTTGADGYTF. The CDR3 DNA reads as TGTGCCAGCTGGACTACAGGGGCGGATGGCTACACCTTC.

V gene TRBV2 combines with J gene TRBJ2-3; D not certain. This CDR3 is 12 amino acids long. CDR1 SNHLY and CDR2 FYNNEI come from the germline V gene. Trimming left V 8 bases short and J 2 bases short, with 8 bases between. The DNA for the CDR3 is TGTGCCAGCGACTTCAACACAGATACGCAGTATTTT. Translating it yields CASDFNTDTQYF.

The chain has TRBV10-2 and TRBJ2-1; 7 nucleotides line up with TRBD1. Germline V gives CDR1 WSHSY, CDR2 SAAADI. This CDR3 has 15 amino acids. V trimming: 7 bases; J trimming: 2 bases; junction bases outside the gene matches: 8. CDR3 in DNA: TGCGCCAGCAAAGGGGGCCCACCCCCCTACAATGAGCAGTTCTTC. It encodes CASKGGPPPYNEQFF.

The V gene is TRBV7-8, the J gene TRBJ1-5; TRBD1 matches 7 bases. Germline values: CDR1 SGHVS, CDR2 FQNEAQ. The length of the CDR3 is 16 residues. V trimming: 4 bases; J trimming: 2 bases; junction bases outside the gene matches: 8. The DNA for the CDR3 is TGTGCCAGCAGCTCAGACAGGGCGGCGGGCAATCAGCCCCAGCATTTT. It yields the protein CASSSDRAAGNQPQHF.